Below, one T cell receptor beta chain is given with its context. This CDR3 comprises 18 residues. Germline V CDR1 and CDR2: SGHTA, FQGNSA. V lost 1 base, J lost 6 bases, and 13 bases stayed unmatched. The data were obtained in a study of blood T cell repertoires in COVID-19. The overall study: Sites in the United States, Italy and Spain provided acute and convalescent COVID-19 samples. The cDNA or gDNA used as material had been derived from T cells, B-cell-depleted T cells, or PBMCs.

Original data processing: Nucleated cell number was recorded as an estimate derived from reference gene primer amplification. Here immunoSEQ multiplex PCR was the method, and the copy in TCRdb shows in-frame clones only, minus some. The DNA was the basis for D and trimming; V, J and clone size are from that table. Of 310,000 or so clones in the sample, around four fifths were seen once. The clonotype was recovered from a woman in her forties or fifties with acute or convalescent COVID-19. The sequenced material came from peripheral blood. This chain uses TRBV7-2 with TRBJ2-3; 10 bases are shared with TRBD2. CDR3 nucleotide sequence: TGTGCCAGCAGCTTAGTCCCTTTGGAGCGGGGGGGCCATGATACGCAGTATTTT. Amino acids: CASSLVPLERGGHDTQYF.